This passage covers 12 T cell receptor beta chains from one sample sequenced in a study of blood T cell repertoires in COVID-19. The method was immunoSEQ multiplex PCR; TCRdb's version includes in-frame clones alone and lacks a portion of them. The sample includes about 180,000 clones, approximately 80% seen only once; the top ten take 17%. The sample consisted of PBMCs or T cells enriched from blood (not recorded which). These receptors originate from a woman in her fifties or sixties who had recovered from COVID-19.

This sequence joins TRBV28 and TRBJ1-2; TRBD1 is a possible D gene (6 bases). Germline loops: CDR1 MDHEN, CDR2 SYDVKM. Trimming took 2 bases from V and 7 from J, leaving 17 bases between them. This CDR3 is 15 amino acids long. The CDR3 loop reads CASSLPGPARGGYTF. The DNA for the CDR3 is TGTGCCAGCAGTTTACCCGGCCCGGCCAGGGGTGGCTACACCTTC.

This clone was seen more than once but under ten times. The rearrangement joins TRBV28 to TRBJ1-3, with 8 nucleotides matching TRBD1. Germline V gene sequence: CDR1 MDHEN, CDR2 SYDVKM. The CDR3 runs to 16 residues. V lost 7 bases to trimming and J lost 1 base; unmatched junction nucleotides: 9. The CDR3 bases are TGTGCCAGCACCCCCTCCGGGACAGGATCTGGAAACACCATATATTTT. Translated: CASTPSGTGSGNTIYF.

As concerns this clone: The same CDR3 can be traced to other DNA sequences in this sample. CDR3 sequence: CASSRDYQPQHF. CDR3 in DNA: TGTGCCAGTAGTCGCGACTATCAGCCCCAGCATTTT. The rearrangement links TRBV19 to TRBJ1-5; D uncertain. The CDR3 is 12 residues long. Trimming took off 5 bases at V and 5 bases at J, with 7 bases between the two ends. CDR1 is LNHDA and CDR2 is SQIVND in the germline V gene (reference sequence).

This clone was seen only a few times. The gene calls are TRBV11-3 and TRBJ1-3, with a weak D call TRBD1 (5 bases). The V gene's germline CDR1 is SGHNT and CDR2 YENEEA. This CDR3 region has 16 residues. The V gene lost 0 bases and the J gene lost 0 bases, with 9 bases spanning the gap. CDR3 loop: CASSLDGASSGNTIYF. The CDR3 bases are TGTGCCAGCAGCTTAGATGGGGCCAGCTCTGGAAACACCATATATTTT.

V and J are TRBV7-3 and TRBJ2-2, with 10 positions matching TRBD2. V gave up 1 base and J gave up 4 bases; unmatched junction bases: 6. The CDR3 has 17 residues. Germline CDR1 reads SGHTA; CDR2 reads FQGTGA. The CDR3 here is CASSLKALAGVTGELFF. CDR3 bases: TGTGCCAGCAGCTTAAAGGCCCTAGCGGGAGTCACCGGGGAGCTGTTTTTT. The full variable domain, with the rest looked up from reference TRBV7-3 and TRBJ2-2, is GAGVSQTPSNKVTEKGKYVELRCDPISGHTALYWYRQSLGQGPEFLIYFQGTGAADDSGLPNDRFFAVRPEGSVSTLKIQRTERGDSAVYLCASSLKALAGVTGELFFGEGSRLTVL.

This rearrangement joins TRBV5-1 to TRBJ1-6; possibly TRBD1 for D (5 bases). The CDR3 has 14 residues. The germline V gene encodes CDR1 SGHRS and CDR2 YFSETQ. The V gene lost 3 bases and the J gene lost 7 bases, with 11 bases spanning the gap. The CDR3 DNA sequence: TGCGCCAGCAGCTGGGGGGGGGAAAATTCACCCCTCCACTTT. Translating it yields CASSWGGENSPLHF.

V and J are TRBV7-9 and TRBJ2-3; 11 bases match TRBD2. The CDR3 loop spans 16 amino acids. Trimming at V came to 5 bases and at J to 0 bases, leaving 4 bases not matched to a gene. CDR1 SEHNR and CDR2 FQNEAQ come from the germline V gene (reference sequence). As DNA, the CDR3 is TGTGCCAGCAGCACCGGGACTAGCGGTAGCACAGATACGCAGTATTTT. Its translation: CASSTGTSGSTDTQYF.

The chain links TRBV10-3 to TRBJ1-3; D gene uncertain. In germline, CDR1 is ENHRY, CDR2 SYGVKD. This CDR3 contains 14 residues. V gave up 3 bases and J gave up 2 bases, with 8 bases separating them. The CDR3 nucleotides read TGTGCCATCAGTGATAGGCAGGCTGGAAACACCATATATTTT. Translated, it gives CAISDRQAGNTIYF.

As DNA, the CDR3 is TGTGCCAGCAGCTATATAGCGGGCCCTAGGCATGAGCAGTTCTTC. Translating gives CASSYIAGPRHEQFF. The J gene is TRBJ2-1, the V gene TRBV14, with TRBD2 matching 7 bases. V trimming: 5 bases; J trimming: 8 bases; junction bases outside the gene matches: 12. CDR1 and CDR2 from the germline V gene are SGHDN and FVKESK. CDR3 size: 15 residues. Full variable domain (outside the CDR3, taken from reference TRBV14 and TRBJ2-1): EAGVTQFPSHSVIEKGQTVTLRCDPISGHDNLYWYRRVMGKEIKFLLHFVKESKQDESGMPNNRFLAERTGGTYSTLKVQPAELEDSGVYFCASSYIAGPRHEQFFGPGTRLTVL.

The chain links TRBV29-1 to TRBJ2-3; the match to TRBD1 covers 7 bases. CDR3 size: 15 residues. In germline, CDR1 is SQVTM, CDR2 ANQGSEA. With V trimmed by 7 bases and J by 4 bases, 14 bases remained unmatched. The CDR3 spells CSASPGTESSDTQYF. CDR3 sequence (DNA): TGCAGCGCTTCCCCCGGGACAGAGAGTTCAGATACGCAGTATTTT.

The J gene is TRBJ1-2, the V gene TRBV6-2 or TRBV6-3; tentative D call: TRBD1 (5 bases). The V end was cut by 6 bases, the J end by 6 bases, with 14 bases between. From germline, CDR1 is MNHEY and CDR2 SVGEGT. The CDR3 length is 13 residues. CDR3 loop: CASSPGAFDGYTF. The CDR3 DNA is TGTGCCAGCAGCCCTGGGGCGTTTGATGGCTACACCTTC.

CDR3 amino acids: CASSEGWLGNQPQHF. The CDR3 DNA reads TGCGCCAGCAGTGAGGGCTGGTTGGGCAATCAGCCCCAGCATTTT. The rearrangement links TRBV10-2 to TRBJ1-5, with D unresolved. The CDR3 extends over 15 amino acids. Germline CDR1 WSHSY, CDR2 SAAADI. V was pared by 2 bases and J by 2 bases, with 10 bases between.